The rows below give T cell receptor beta chains drawn from one sample of a study of blood T cell repertoires in COVID-19. The protocol was immunoSEQ multiplex PCR, while the TCRdb copy is restricted to in-frame clones and leaves out a portion. The table has about 530,000 clones, 85% to 90% seen once. The material sequenced was peripheral blood. The receptors shown here come from a woman between 50 and 59 years old with COVID-19, enrolled during active disease. The CDR3 runs from the conserved cysteine through the conserved F or W. The order of the fields is J gene, clone size, D gene, V gene, CDR3 DNA, CDR3 protein. D genes are given only for firm matches. Part of the rows lack a size; the others show once, few, many or a class for expanded clones.

J: TRBJ1-1
size: .
D: .
V: TRBV30
DNA: TGTGCCTGGAGTGTGTATGGACAGCCGAACACTGAAGCTTTCTTT
CDR3: CAWSVYGQPNTEAFF

J: TRBJ1-2
size: .
D: .
V: TRBV5-6
DNA: TGTGCCAGCAGCTTGTTCAGGGGCTATGGCTACACCTTC
CDR3: CASSLFRGYGYTF

J: TRBJ2-7
size: .
D: .
V: TRBV12-3/TRBV12-4
DNA: TGTGCCAGCAGTACCGGGACTCTCTACGAGCAGTACTTC
CDR3: CASSTGTLYEQYF

J: TRBJ1-2
size: .
D: TRBD1
V: TRBV19
DNA: TGTGCCAGTAGTATTATAACAGGGGTCGGCTACACCTTC
CDR3: CASSIITGVGYTF

J: TRBJ1-3
size: .
D: .
V: TRBV30
DNA: TGTGCCTGGAGTTTAATCTCTGGAAACACCATATATTTT
CDR3: CAWSLISGNTIYF

J: TRBJ2-3
size: .
D: .
V: TRBV29-1
DNA: TGCAGCGTGGGGTTGGGGCTGGGAGATACGCAGTATTTT
CDR3: CSVGLGLGDTQYF

J: TRBJ2-5
size: .
D: .
V: TRBV5-1
DNA: TGCGCCAGCAGCCAAAACCCCACCAGAGAGACCCAGTACTTC
CDR3: CASSQNPTRETQYF

J: TRBJ1-5
size: .
D: .
V: TRBV11-2
DNA: TGTGCCAGCAGCTTAGAAGGGGCAGGTAATCAGCCCCAGCATTTT
CDR3: CASSLEGAGNQPQHF

J: TRBJ2-5
size: .
D: TRBD2
V: TRBV6-6
DNA: TGTGCCAGCAGTTACTCCAGCGGGGCGGCCCAAGAGACCCAGTACTTC
CDR3: CASSYSSGAAQETQYF

J: TRBJ1-5
size: few
D: TRBD1
V: TRBV28
DNA: TGTGCCAGCAGTCGGGACAGGGAACAGCATTTT
CDR3: CASSRDREQHF

J: TRBJ1-1
size: once
D: .
V: TRBV28
DNA: TGTGCCAGCAGCCCTTTGAACACTGAAGCTTTCTTT
CDR3: CASSPLNTEAFF

J: TRBJ1-1
size: .
D: .
V: TRBV6-6
DNA: TGTGCCAGCACCCCGGGACACACGTATGAAGCTTTCTTT
CDR3: CASTPGHTYEAFF

J: TRBJ1-6
size: .
D: .
V: TRBV5-1
DNA: TGCGCCAGCAGCTCTCTTCCCGGGAGGAATTCACCCCTCCACTTT
CDR3: CASSSLPGRNSPLHF

J: TRBJ1-2
size: .
D: .
V: TRBV19
DNA: TGTGCCAGTAGTATCCCAGGGTTTAACTATGGCTACACCTTC
CDR3: CASSIPGFNYGYTF

J: TRBJ2-5
size: .
D: TRBD2
V: TRBV28
DNA: TGTGCCAGCAGTTTATTTGGGACTAGCGTTTCGACCCAGTACTTC
CDR3: CASSLFGTSVSTQYF

J: TRBJ2-7
size: few
D: TRBD1
V: TRBV28
DNA: TGTGCCAGCAGTTTGCCGGGACAGGGTCTCGACGAGCAGTACTTC
CDR3: CASSLPGQGLDEQYF

J: TRBJ1-5
size: .
D: .
V: TRBV7-2
DNA: TGTGCCAGCAGCTTAAGCAGGGCTGAACAGCCCCAGCATTTT
CDR3: CASSLSRAEQPQHF

J: TRBJ2-2
size: .
D: .
V: TRBV21-1
DNA: TGTGCCAGCAGCAAAGGGCCAGAGCGGGGAAGGACCGGGGAGCTGTTTTTT
CDR3: CASSKGPERGRTGELFF

J: TRBJ2-4
size: .
D: TRBD2
V: TRBV6-5
DNA: TGTGCCAGCAGTCCTGGACTAGCTGGTAACATTCAGTACTTC
CDR3: CASSPGLAGNIQYF

J: TRBJ1-1
size: .
D: .
V: TRBV5-6
DNA: TGTGCCAGCAGCTTGAGAGCGACTGAAGCTTTCTTT
CDR3: CASSLRATEAFF

J: TRBJ1-5
size: .
D: .
V: TRBV2
DNA: TGTGCCAGCAGTGAATGGGGGGGCGGGCAGCCCCAGCATTTT
CDR3: CASSEWGGGQPQHF

J: TRBJ2-3
size: .
D: .
V: TRBV12-3/TRBV12-4
DNA: TGTGCCAGCAGTTTAAACAGAGATACGCAGTATTTT
CDR3: CASSLNRDTQYF

J: TRBJ2-7
size: .
D: TRBD2
V: TRBV30
DNA: TGTGCCTGGAGTGAAGGGTGGGGGGGCGAGCAGTACTTC
CDR3: CAWSEGWGGEQYF

J: TRBJ2-7
size: .
D: TRBD2
V: TRBV11-2
DNA: TGTGCCAGCAGCTTCGGGGGGGAGTCCTACGAGCAGTACTTC
CDR3: CASSFGGESYEQYF

J: TRBJ2-2
size: .
D: .
V: TRBV18
DNA: TGTGCCAGCTCAGATAACAGGAACACCGGGGAGCTGTTTTTT
CDR3: CASSDNRNTGELFF

J: TRBJ2-4
size: once
D: TRBD1
V: TRBV24-1
DNA: TGTGCCACCAGTGATCCCCGCCGGGACAGGGGTGTGGACATTCAGTACTTC
CDR3: CATSDPRRDRGVDIQYF

J: TRBJ2-7
size: .
D: .
V: TRBV14
DNA: TGTGCCAGCAGCCACCGAGGGGGACGCGAGCAGTACTTC
CDR3: CASSHRGGREQYF

J: TRBJ2-3
size: .
D: TRBD1
V: TRBV7-3
DNA: TGTGCCAGCAGCCTCGGCTGGGCAGGGGGAACAGATACGCAGTATTTT
CDR3: CASSLGWAGGTDTQYF

J: TRBJ1-6
size: .
D: .
V: TRBV3-1/TRBV3-2
DNA: TGTGCCAGCAGCCAAGATCGGGGGTCCTATAATTCACCCCTCCACTTT
CDR3: CASSQDRGSYNSPLHF

J: TRBJ1-2
size: .
D: .
V: TRBV6-4
DNA: TGTGCCAGCAGCGTGTCTGCTAGCTATGGCTACACCTTC
CDR3: CASSVSASYGYTF

J: TRBJ2-7
size: .
D: .
V: TRBV24-1
DNA: TGTGCCACCAGTGACAATCACTACGAGCAGTACTTC
CDR3: CATSDNHYEQYF